The 19 T cell receptor beta chains reported below all come from one sample, sequenced in a study of cytomegalovirus exposure and HLA in healthy donors. The PCR was carried out with 60 Vbeta primers and 13 Jbeta primers. TCRdb keeps only in-frame clones here, not all; method: immunoSEQ multiplex PCR. The sample records 100,000 to 140,000 clones, roughly 73% being singletons. Source material: PBMCs. Receptor source: a man aged 30 to 45 in good health and CMV-seronegative.

V is TRBV4-2 and J is TRBJ1-1; a weak D match, TRBD1 (5 bases). Trimming shortened V by 1 base and J by 1 base, and 22 bases separated the two germline ends. Germline-derived CDR1 and CDR2 are LGHNA and YNFKEQ. This CDR3 spans 19 amino acids. In nucleotides, the CDR3 is TGTGCCAGCAGCCAAGCCGGGAGTTTGGGGCGCCTCGGGAACACTGAAGCTTTCTTT. It encodes CASSQAGSLGRLGNTEAFF.

The chain employs TRBV5-1 and TRBJ2-7, with TRBD2 matching over 10 bases. Germline V gene sequence: CDR1 SGHRS, CDR2 YFSETQ. V gave up 3 bases and J gave up 0 bases; unmatched junction bases: 6. This CDR3 has 16 amino acids. CDR3 in amino acids: CASSSQAGGNSYEQYF. CDR3 nucleotides: TGCGCCAGCAGCTCACAAGCGGGGGGGAACTCCTACGAGCAGTACTTC.

The chain employs TRBV7-6 and TRBJ1-1, with 8 bases lining up with TRBD1. V gave up 5 bases and J gave up 3 bases; unmatched junction bases: 14. Germline CDR1 reads SGHVS; CDR2 reads FNYEAQ. The CDR3 totals 17 residues. The CDR3 here is CASSLEASGGGYTEAFF. The CDR3, as DNA: TGTGCCAGCAGCCTCGAGGCCTCAGGGGGCGGGTACACTGAAGCTTTCTTT.

This clone has more than one count but fewer than ten. This sequence joins TRBV27 and TRBJ2-1; a possible D gene is TRBD1 (5 bases). V lost 4 bases to trimming and J lost 3 bases, with 13 bases between them. From germline, CDR1 is MNHEY and CDR2 SMNVEV (reference sequence). This CDR3 is built from 15 residues. The CDR3 spells CASSSSRTLYNEQFF. The CDR3 DNA reads TGTGCCAGCAGTTCAAGTCGGACACTCTACAATGAGCAGTTCTTC.

V usage is TRBV10-3 and J usage is TRBJ2-7; TRBD1 might be the D (6 bases). The germline CDR1 and CDR2 sequences are ENHRY and SYGVKD. The V end was cut by 0 bases, the J end by 2 bases, with 11 bases between. CDR3 length equals 15 residues. The CDR3 DNA sequence: TGTGCCATCAGTGAGTCTGGGACATCGCCCTACGAGCAGTACTTC. Protein: CAISESGTSPYEQYF.

There are a few counts of this clone. This sequence joins TRBV6-1 and TRBJ2-7; D possibly corresponds to TRBD2 (6 bases). Trimming stripped 3 bases from V and 5 bases from J, with 17 bases between. This CDR3 has 15 residues. Germline-derived CDR1 and CDR2 are MNHNS and SASEGT. DNA for the CDR3: TGTGCCAGCAGTGAGGCGGGATCCTTCCCAAACGAGCAGTACTTC. Protein product: CASSEAGSFPNEQYF.

The V gene is TRBV18, the J gene TRBJ2-3, with 7 bases lining up with TRBD1. J lost 3 bases, V lost 3 bases, and 6 bases had no gene match. Germline lookup yields CDR1 KGHSH and CDR2 LQKENI. This CDR3 is 15 amino acids long. CDR3 bases: TGTGCCAGCTCACCGAGACAGGGCGGTACAGATACGCAGTATTTT. As protein: CASSPRQGGTDTQYF.

The rearrangement links TRBV9 to TRBJ2-3, with 11 bases fitting TRBD2. Trimming removed 4 bases from V and 2 bases from J; junction bases left unmatched: 3. The CDR3 runs 15 residues. Germline CDR1 and CDR2: SGDLS and YYNGEE. As DNA, the CDR3 is TGTGCCAGCAGCTTAGCGGGGGGGGACACAGATACGCAGTATTTT. Residues: CASSLAGGDTDTQYF. The variable domain in full, with the rest retrieved from reference TRBV9 and TRBJ2-3, is DSGVTQTPKHLITATGQRVTLRCSPRSGDLSVYWYQQSLDQGLQFLIQYYNGEERAKGNILERFSAQQFPDLHSELNLSSLELGDSALYFCASSLAGGDTDTQYFGPGTRLTVL.

V is TRBV28 and J is TRBJ2-7; 8 bases match TRBD1. V trimming: 5 bases; J trimming: 0 bases; junction bases outside the gene matches: 9. CDR1 MDHEN and CDR2 SYDVKM come from the germline V gene. The CDR3 totals 16 residues. This CDR3 reads CASSLLQGAFSYEQYF. CDR3 sequence (DNA): TGTGCCAGCAGTCTTCTTCAGGGGGCCTTCTCCTACGAGCAGTACTTC.

The sample holds a few counts of this clone. The chain recombines TRBV18 with TRBJ2-3, with D possibly matching TRBD1 (6 bases). From germline, CDR1 is KGHSH and CDR2 LQKENI. Trimming stripped 3 bases from V and 1 base from J, with 11 bases between. The CDR3 is made up of 15 amino acids. The CDR3 coding sequence is TGTGCCAGCTCACCGGGGACACGAGGCACAGATACGCAGTATTTT. As protein: CASSPGTRGTDTQYF.

The gene calls are TRBV2 and TRBJ2-3; 7 bases are a match to TRBD1. The CDR3 sequence is 17 residues long. Germline V gives CDR1 SNHLY, CDR2 FYNNEI. V shed 8 bases, J shed 0 bases, and the junction held 14 bases outside the gene matches. In nucleotides, the CDR3 is TGTGCCAGCGGATGGAAAAGTGGGACAGTAAGCACAGATACGCAGTATTTT. Its translation: CASGWKSGTVSTDTQYF. The full variable domain, rest sourced from reference TRBV2 and TRBJ2-3, is EPEVTQTPSHQVTQMGQEVILRCVPISNHLYFYWYRQILGQKVEFLVSFYNNEISEKSEIFDDQFSVERPDGSNFTLKIRSTKLEDSAMYFCASGWKSGTVSTDTQYFGPGTRLTVL.

The V and J genes are TRBV6-5 and TRBJ1-1; 8 bases map to TRBD1. There are 14 residues in the CDR3. The ends lost 5 bases at V and 2 bases at J; junction bases unmatched: 4. CDR1 and CDR2 from the germline V gene are MNHEY and SVGAGI. CDR3 DNA sequence: TGTGCCAGCAGTAAGGACAGGGTAAACACTGAAGCTTTCTTT. Its protein product is CASSKDRVNTEAFF.

This clone has just one count. This chain uses TRBV6-5 with TRBJ2-3; the match to TRBD1 covers 9 bases. Trimming cost V 9 bases and J 2 bases; bases outside gene matches: 6. The CDR3 consists of 14 residues. Germline V gene data show CDR1 as MNHEY and CDR2 as SVGAGI. The CDR3 is CASRQGEFTDTQYF. CDR3 DNA sequence: TGTGCCAGTCGACAGGGGGAATTCACAGATACGCAGTATTTT.

This sequence joins TRBV29-1 and TRBJ2-5, with TRBD1 matching over 9 bases. The CDR3 runs to 12 residues. Germline V gene data show CDR1 as SQVTM and CDR2 as ANQGSEA. J gave up 5 bases and V 6 bases, and 4 bases lay outside the gene matches. CDR3 bases: TGCAGCGTCACAGGGGGCTGGGAGACCCAGTACTTC. Translated, it gives CSVTGGWETQYF. Looking up the rest from reference TRBV29-1 and TRBJ2-5 gives the full variable domain: SAVISQKPSRDICQRGTSLTIQCQVDSQVTMMFWYRQQPGQSLTLIATANQGSEATYESGFVIDKFPISRPNLTFSTLTVSNMSPEDSSIYLCSVTGGWETQYFGPGTRLLVL.

This clone has a single count. This chain links TRBV19 with TRBJ2-4, with 9 bases matching TRBD2. CDR1 and CDR2 (germline): LNHDA, SQIVND (reference sequence). This CDR3 comprises 14 residues. V gave up 4 bases and J gave up 7 bases; unmatched junction bases: 5. The CDR3 here is CASSTPGLANIQYF. Here the CDR3 DNA reads TGTGCCAGTAGTACACCGGGACTAGCTAACATTCAGTACTTC.

This chain connects TRBV6-1 to TRBJ2-7; 8 bases match TRBD2. The CDR3 has 12 residues. Germline V gene lookup returns CDR1 MNHNS and CDR2 SASEGT. V lost 8 bases to trimming and J lost 2 bases; unmatched junction nucleotides: 2. The CDR3 spells CASLGGAYEQYF. Here the CDR3 DNA reads TGTGCCAGCCTCGGGGGGGCCTACGAGCAGTACTTC.

The V call is TRBV7-3, the J call TRBJ2-3, with 11 bases aligning to TRBD2. CDR1 is SGHTA and CDR2 is FQGTGA in the germline V gene. CDR3 length equals 16 residues. The V gene end was trimmed by 5 bases and the J gene end by 3 bases; junction bases not matched to a gene: 7. The CDR3 sequence: CASSHTSGSGTDTQYF. CDR3 in DNA: TGTGCCAGCAGCCACACTAGCGGGAGTGGGACAGATACGCAGTATTTT.

This clone was counted once. Here the CDR3 DNA reads TGTGCCAGCAGCACTAGCGGGGGGAACACCGGGGAGCTGTTTTTT. Translating gives CASSTSGGNTGELFF. The chain employs TRBV9 and TRBJ2-2; 11 nucleotides match TRBD2. Germline V gene lookup returns CDR1 SGDLS and CDR2 YYNGEE. The CDR3 contains 15 residues. The J segment lost 1 base and the V segment lost 4 bases, leaving 0 bases of the junction unmatched.

This clone was seen a few times. The chain uses TRBV5-1 and TRBJ2-5; unclear D gene. The CDR3 is 15 amino acids. Germline V gene data show CDR1 as SGHRS and CDR2 as YFSETQ. Trimming left V 1 base short and J 3 bases short, with 13 bases between. The CDR3 DNA sequence: TGCGCCAGCAGCTTGAGTTTGCGGATAGAAGAGACCCAGTACTTC. This gives the protein CASSLSLRIEETQYF. The variable domain in full, completed from reference TRBV5-1 and TRBJ2-5, reads KAGVTQTPRYLIKTRGQQVTLSCSPISGHRSVSWYQQTPGQGLQFLFEYFSETQRNKGNFPGRFSGRQFSNSRSEMNVSTLELGDSALYLCASSLSLRIEETQYFGPGTRLLVL.